The next 25 T cell receptor beta chains were all read from a single sample in a study of a mutant IDH1 vaccine in newly diagnosed glioma. TCRdb's copy holds only in-frame clones and misses some; the assay was immunoSEQ multiplex PCR. The table shows some 56,000 clones, with 60% to 80% occurring only once. Regarding time point: week 47, end of study. Each vaccine dose was 300 ug of mutant IDH1 20-mer peptide, with topical imiquimod. No antigen has been assigned to these receptors. This sample comprised PBMCs, obtained from a glioma patient whose treatment included an IDH1 peptide vaccine. Every receptor here comes from a man in his fifties with glioma.

The chain joins TRBV4-1 to TRBJ1-5; 9 bases align to TRBD1. Germline lookup yields CDR1 MGHRA and CDR2 YSYEKL. The V and J ends lost 5 bases and 0 bases, in that order; junction bases with no gene match: 2. CDR3 length equals 15 residues. The CDR3 region is CASSAGQGSNQPQHF. The CDR3 DNA reads TGCGCCAGCAGCGCGGGACAGGGTAGCAATCAGCCCCAGCATTTT.

This chain joins TRBV4-3 and TRBJ2-1; possibly TRBD1 or TRBD2 for D (5 bases each). V lost 6 bases to trimming and J lost 3 bases, with 15 bases between them. Germline CDR1 LGHNA, CDR2 YSLEER. This CDR3 has 15 amino acids. The CDR3 sequence: CASSKGMGVYNEQFF. The CDR3 DNA reads TGCGCCAGCAGTAAGGGGATGGGGGTCTACAATGAGCAGTTCTTC.

This chain joins TRBV10-3 and TRBJ1-1; 7 bases align to TRBD1. J was trimmed by 6 bases and V by 1 base; bases with no gene match: 8. Looked up from germline, CDR1 is ENHRY and CDR2 is SYGVKD. The CDR3 extends over 15 amino acids. The chain's CDR3 is CAISEWGTEGAEAFF. The CDR3 DNA reads TGTGCCATCAGTGAGTGGGGGACAGAAGGCGCTGAAGCTTTCTTT.

V and J are TRBV5-6 and TRBJ1-1, with a weak D call TRBD1 (6 bases). The germline V gene encodes CDR1 SGHDT and CDR2 YYEEEE. The CDR3 has 15 residues. Deletions cut 6 bases from V and 4 bases from J, with 19 bases between. The CDR3 DNA reads TGTGCCAGCACCACCGGGGGCAGCTGGGGCACTGAAGCTTTCTTT. This sequence encodes CASTTGGSWGTEAFF. Full variable domain (outside the CDR3, taken from reference TRBV5-6 and TRBJ1-1): DAGVTQSPTHLIKTRGQQVTLRCSPKSGHDTVSWYQQALGQGPQFIFQYYEEEERQRGNFPDRFSGHQFPNYSSELNVNALLLGDSALYLCASTTGGSWGTEAFFGQGTRLTVV.

This chain links TRBV7-8 with TRBJ2-3; 15 bases line up with TRBD2. This CDR3 has 16 amino acids. CDR1 and CDR2 from the germline V gene are SGHVS and FQNEAQ. V was clipped by 5 bases and J by 3 bases; unmatched bases: 3. CDR3: CASSGTSGGWTDTQYF. Here the CDR3 DNA reads TGTGCCAGCAGCGGGACTAGCGGGGGGTGGACAGATACGCAGTATTTT.

The CDR3 sequence: CASSSHRTGQETQYF. The DNA for the CDR3 is TGTGCCAGCAGCTCCCACCGGACAGGCCAAGAGACCCAGTACTTC. The rearrangement links TRBV6-6 to TRBJ2-5; TRBD1 matches 7 bases. The CDR3 is 15 amino acids. CDR1 MNHNY and CDR2 SVGAGI come from the germline V gene (reference sequence). Trimming cost V 6 bases and J 1 base; bases outside gene matches: 8.

The chain couples TRBV6-5 to TRBJ1-2, with a possible D match to TRBD1 (6 bases). V was trimmed by 2 bases and J by 2 bases, leaving 12 bases between them. Germline CDR1 reads MNHEY; CDR2 reads SVGAGI. CDR3 size: 15 residues. The DNA of the CDR3 is TGTGCCAGCAGTTACCGTTTCCAGGGGAACTATGGCTACACCTTC. As protein: CASSYRFQGNYGYTF.

Here the CDR3 reads CASRSELGGQTGELFF. Here the CDR3 DNA reads TGCGCCAGCAGATCAGAACTGGGGGGGCAAACCGGGGAGCTGTTTTTT. V and J are TRBV5-1 and TRBJ2-2; D might be TRBD2 (7 bases). Germline V gene lookup returns CDR1 SGHRS and CDR2 YFSETQ. Trimming cost V 5 bases and J 5 bases, with 19 bases left between them. The length of the CDR3 is 16 residues.

As DNA, the CDR3 is TGTGCCAGTAGTACAAACAGACTCGGGAGCAATCAGCCCCAGCATTTT. This encodes CASSTNRLGSNQPQHF. The chain recombines TRBV19 with TRBJ1-5; D call uncertain. The germline V gene has CDR1 LNHDA and CDR2 SQIVND (reference sequence). Trimming removed 4 bases from V and 1 base from J, with 14 bases in between. The CDR3 contains 16 residues.

V and J are TRBV7-3 and TRBJ2-1; D is possibly TRBD2 (5 bases). Germline V gene lookup returns CDR1 SGHTA and CDR2 FQGTGA. This CDR3 contains 14 residues. Trimming pared 4 bases from V and 8 bases from J, leaving 15 bases between. The CDR3 coding sequence is TGTGCCAGCAGCTCCGGACTCCGCGGTGATGAGCAGTTCTTC. Protein sequence: CASSSGLRGDEQFF.

The V and J genes are TRBV5-4 and TRBJ1-5; maybe TRBD1 (5 bases). CDR1 and CDR2 from the germline V gene are SGHNT and YYREEE (reference sequence). This CDR3 has 14 amino acids. V was trimmed by 4 bases and J by 4 bases, leaving 12 bases between them. The CDR3 is CASSIDRSNQPQHF. The DNA for the CDR3 is TGTGCCAGCAGCATCGACAGATCAAATCAGCCCCAGCATTTT.

V gene TRBV15 combines with J gene TRBJ1-2; D perhaps matches TRBD1 (5 bases). CDR3 length equals 15 residues. V dropped 3 bases and J dropped 3 bases, with 14 bases sitting between them. The germline CDR1 and CDR2 sequences are LNHNV and YYDKDF (reference sequence). CDR3 DNA sequence: TGTGCCACCAGCAGTAGACAGTACGGGGACTATGGCTACACCTTC. This translates into CATSSRQYGDYGYTF.

V usage is TRBV5-1 and J usage is TRBJ2-2, with D unresolved. Germline V gene sequence: CDR1 SGHRS, CDR2 YFSETQ. The CDR3 spans 14 residues. Trimming took off 4 bases at V and 3 bases at J, with 10 bases between the two ends. The CDR3 here is CASSPQIYTGELFF. The CDR3 DNA is TGCGCCAGCAGCCCGCAAATTTACACCGGGGAGCTGTTTTTT.

The chain carries TRBV7-2 and TRBJ1-2; possible D gene TRBD1, 6 bases. Per germline, CDR1 SGHTA and CDR2 FQGNSA. Trimming cost V 4 bases and J 8 bases, with 17 bases left between them. CDR3 length: 14 amino acids. DNA for the CDR3: TGTGCCAGCAGCTCCCAACGAGGGGGGACGGGCTACACCTTC. This gives the protein CASSSQRGGTGYTF.

About this clone itself: A read error may account for a junction end that differs from germline. V and J are TRBV5-1 and TRBJ1-2, with D uncertain. The CDR3 runs to 12 residues. Looked up from germline, CDR1 is SGHRS and CDR2 is YFSETQ. In DNA form, the CDR3 reads TGCGCCAGCACCTTGGGGTCGGGAGGCTACACCTTC. Translated: CASTLGSGGYTF.

The genes are TRBV6-5 and TRBJ1-5; TRBD1 is a possible D gene (5 bases). The length of the CDR3 is 14 residues. Germline assignment: CDR1 MNHEY and CDR2 SVGAGI. Trimming cost V 9 bases and J 4 bases, with 16 bases left between them. The CDR3 coding sequence is TGTGCCAGTGGAGAACAGGCCCTTAATCAGCCCCAGCATTTT. This codes for CASGEQALNQPQHF.

The gene calls are TRBV7-2 and TRBJ2-3; D perhaps matches TRBD2 (6 bases). Trimming removed 5 bases from V and 3 bases from J, with 9 bases in between. This CDR3 is 13 amino acids long. Germline assignment: CDR1 SGHTA and CDR2 FQGNSA. DNA of the CDR3: TGTGCCAGCAGCCAGGGACTGACAGATACGCAGTATTTT. Amino acids: CASSQGLTDTQYF.

The sample holds one count of this clone. The rearrangement uses TRBV29-1 and TRBJ1-1; perhaps TRBD1 as D (5 bases). V was trimmed by 6 bases and J by 6 bases, leaving 20 bases between them. Germline assignment: CDR1 SQVTM and CDR2 ANQGSEA. This CDR3 has 14 amino acids. In DNA, the CDR3 is TGCAGCGTCCAACTTTCCGGGGGTTTCCCTGAAGCTTTCTTT. Translated, it gives CSVQLSGGFPEAFF.

V usage is TRBV9 and J usage is TRBJ1-1; D is unresolved. Germline assignment: CDR1 SGDLS and CDR2 YYNGEE. CDR3 length: 15 amino acids. V was clipped by 0 bases and J by 3 bases, with 12 bases between them. CDR3 nucleotide sequence: TGTGCCAGCAGCGTAGCCCCCGGGTCTGACACTGAAGCTTTCTTT. Its translation: CASSVAPGSDTEAFF.

The rearrangement joins TRBV5-8 to TRBJ2-4; D unclear. The V gene lost 4 bases and the J gene lost 1 base, with 12 bases spanning the gap. This CDR3 region has 15 residues. Germline assignment: CDR1 SGHTS and CDR2 YDEGEE. This CDR3 is CASSLGIVAKNIQYF. DNA for the CDR3: TGTGCCAGCAGCCTAGGGATTGTGGCCAAAAACATTCAGTACTTC.

The chain uses TRBV9 and TRBJ2-2; 9 nucleotides align to TRBD1. V dropped 4 bases and J dropped 6; count of bases not matched to a gene: 10. The CDR3 is made up of 16 amino acids. Germline V lookup: CDR1 SGDLS, CDR2 YYNGEE. Here the CDR3 reads CASSTGQGWAAGELFF. For the CDR3, the DNA is TGTGCCAGCAGCACAGGACAGGGGTGGGCCGCCGGGGAGCTGTTTTTT.

The genes are TRBV7-8 and TRBJ1-3, with D possibly matching TRBD1 (5 bases). The CDR3 contains 17 residues. Germline CDR1 and CDR2: SGHVS and FQNEAQ. V lost 5 bases and J 0 bases, leaving 17 bases between the germline ends. CDR3 in DNA: TGTGCCAGCAGCCGAACAGGAACAGGTACCTCTGGAAACACCATATATTTT. Translated: CASSRTGTGTSGNTIYF.

V and J are TRBV10-3 and TRBJ1-6; tentatively, D is TRBD1 (5 bases). The V end was cut by 6 bases, the J end by 7 bases, with 10 bases between. Per the germline V gene, CDR1 is ENHRY and CDR2 is SYGVKD. CDR3 length equals 13 residues. CDR3 bases: TGTGCCATCAGGGGGGGACTGAATTCACCCCTCCACTTT. Amino acid sequence: CAIRGGLNSPLHF.

V gene TRBV14 combines with J gene TRBJ2-5; D gene uncertain. Trimming removed 1 base from V and 1 base from J, with 4 bases in between. This CDR3 has 13 residues. From germline, CDR1 is SGHDN and CDR2 FVKESK. CDR3 loop: CASSQVSQETQYF. The CDR3 DNA reads as TGTGCCAGCAGCCAAGTCAGCCAAGAGACCCAGTACTTC.

This clone was seen a few times. This chain joins TRBV10-3 and TRBJ1-1; D is perhaps TRBD1 (5 bases). Trimming left V 6 bases short and J 5 bases short, with 16 bases between. CDR1 and CDR2 from the germline V gene are ENHRY and SYGVKD. This CDR3 comprises 14 residues. CDR3 loop: CAIRPLTEGTEAFF. The CDR3, as DNA: TGTGCCATCAGGCCGTTGACAGAGGGAACTGAAGCTTTCTTT.